This T cell receptor beta chain comes out of a study of T cells after yellow fever vaccination. Findings and caveats of the study: Among all clonotypes, a small share was observed in both CD4 and CD8 compartments. Booster sampling recovered most clones from primary vaccination (approximately 97% CD4, roughly 90% CD8). The bulk population could contribute abundant contaminating clonotypes to FACS-sorted repertoires.

MiXCR, applied by TCRdb to the 5' RACE reads, yields one record per CDR3 protein. The sample shows 360,000 or so distinct CDR3 sequences, around a tenth of them seen only once. Trimming shortened V by 3 bases and J by 2 bases, and 6 bases separated the two germline ends. CDR3 size: 13 residues. Remarks on this clonotype: Its cognate antigen is unknown.

This receptor was identified in a man aged 18-30 years who received the YFV17D yellow fever vaccine. V and J are TRBV12-3 or TRBV12-4 and TRBJ2-3; D not certain. Sample: PBMCs, taken on the day of the first yellow fever vaccination. For the CDR3, the DNA is TGTGCCAGCAGTTTTCTAACCACAGATACGCAGTATTTT. Its protein product is CASSFLTTDTQYF.